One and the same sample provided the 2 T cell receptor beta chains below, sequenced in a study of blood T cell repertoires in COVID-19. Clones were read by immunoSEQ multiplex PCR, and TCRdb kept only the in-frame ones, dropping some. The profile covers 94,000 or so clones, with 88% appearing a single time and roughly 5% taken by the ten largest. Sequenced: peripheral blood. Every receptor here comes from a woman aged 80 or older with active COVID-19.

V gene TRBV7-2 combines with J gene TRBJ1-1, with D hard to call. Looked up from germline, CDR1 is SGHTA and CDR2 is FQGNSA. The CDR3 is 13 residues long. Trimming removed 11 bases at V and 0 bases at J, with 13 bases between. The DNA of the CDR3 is TGTGCCTCAACCATCGGGGTGAACACTGAAGCTTTCTTT. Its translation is CASTIGVNTEAFF.

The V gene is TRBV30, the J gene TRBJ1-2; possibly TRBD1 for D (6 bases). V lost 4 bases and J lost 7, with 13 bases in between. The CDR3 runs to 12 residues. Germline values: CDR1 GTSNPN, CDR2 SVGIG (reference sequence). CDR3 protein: CAWTTGSRGYTF. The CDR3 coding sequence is TGTGCCTGGACTACAGGGTCGCGTGGCTACACCTTC.